This entry features one T cell receptor beta chain sequence. The data belong to a study of shared clonotypes between healthy human individuals. Germline CDR1 and CDR2: SEHNR and FQNEAQ (reference sequence). With V trimmed by 8 bases and J by 4 bases, 7 bases remained unmatched. The CDR3 extends over 14 amino acids. TCRdb's copy holds only in-frame clones and misses some; the assay was immunoSEQ multiplex PCR. There are some 980,000 clones in the sample; 76% occur only once, and approximately 1.5% lies in the top ten. This receptor was taken from a man younger than 35 in good health. The sequencing input was memory CD4+ T cells sorted from blood. Specified subset: CD45RA-negative fraction. This chain uses TRBV7-9 with TRBJ2-3; 9 positions match TRBD2. The CDR3 region has the DNA TGTGCCAGCGCCCGGGTAGCGGGAGCAGATACGCAGTATTTT. Its translation: CASARVAGADTQYF. Using reference TRBV7-9 and TRBJ2-3 for the parts outside the CDR3, the full variable domain is DTGVSQNPRHKITKRGQNVTFRCDPISEHNRLYWYRQTLGQGPEFLTYFQNEAQLEKSRLLSDRFSAERPKGSFSTLEIQRTEQGDSAMYLCASARVAGADTQYFGPGTRLTVL.